This entry lists 9 T cell receptor beta chains sequenced from one sample in a study of stem cell transplantation in POMP-related autoinflammatory disease. The assay was immunoSEQ multiplex PCR, and TCRdb's table has in-frame clones only and misses some. The sample includes roughly 68,000 clones, just over 90% seen only once; the top ten take about 0.71%. Sample: CD4+ T cells from PBMCs, taken after stem cell transplantation. These receptor sequences come from a human patient with POMP-related autoinflammation and immune dysregulation (PRAID). T cells may partly derive from the graft donor.

V is TRBV24-1 and J is TRBJ1-5; 11 nucleotides agree with TRBD1. The J segment lost 5 bases and the V segment lost 6 bases, leaving 2 bases of the junction unmatched. Per the germline V gene, CDR1 is KGHDR and CDR2 is SFDVKD. This CDR3 comprises 14 residues. CDR3 bases: TGTGCCACCAGTAGGACAGGGGGCCATCAGCCCCAGCATTTT. Its protein is CATSRTGGHQPQHF.

This sequence joins TRBV19 and TRBJ2-1; D gene unclear. CDR1 and CDR2 (germline): LNHDA, SQIVND (reference sequence). V lost 4 bases and J 0 bases, leaving 4 bases between the germline ends. The CDR3 covers 13 residues. This CDR3 reads CASSRSSYNEQFF. Here the CDR3 DNA reads TGTGCCAGTAGTAGGAGCTCCTACAATGAGCAGTTCTTC. Drawing the rest from reference TRBV19 and TRBJ2-1, the complete variable domain is DGGITQSPKYLFRKEGQNVTLSCEQNLNHDAMYWYRQDPGQGLRLIYYSQIVNDFQKGDIAEGYSVSREKKESFPLTVTSAQKNPTAFYLCASSRSSYNEQFFGPGTRLTVL.

This rearrangement joins TRBV5-6 to TRBJ2-7; tentative D call: TRBD1 (5 bases). This CDR3 contains 13 residues. CDR1 is SGHDT and CDR2 is YYEEEE in the germline V gene. V lost 4 bases, J lost 9 bases, and 17 bases lay in between. The CDR3 is CASSHGWTHVQYF. CDR3 DNA sequence: TGTGCCAGCAGCCATGGATGGACACATGTGCAGTACTTC. Full variable domain (remainder filled in from reference TRBV5-6 and TRBJ2-7): DAGVTQSPTHLIKTRGQQVTLRCSPKSGHDTVSWYQQALGQGPQFIFQYYEEEERQRGNFPDRFSGHQFPNYSSELNVNALLLGDSALYLCASSHGWTHVQYFGPGTRLTVT.

This sequence joins TRBV11-2 and TRBJ2-5; perhaps TRBD2 as D (7 bases). The CDR3 covers 16 residues. Germline lookup yields CDR1 SGHAT and CDR2 FQNNGV. V lost 6 bases and J lost 7, with 24 bases in between. The chain's CDR3 is CASRVTLRGARGTQYF. CDR3 nucleotides: TGTGCCAGCAGAGTCACCCTACGGGGGGCCCGAGGGACCCAGTACTTC.

The chain links TRBV7-9 to TRBJ1-4, with 8 bases identical to TRBD1. The junction had 7 bases not matched to a gene; V was cut back by 5 bases and J by 5 bases. CDR3 length equals 15 residues. CDR1 and CDR2 (germline): SEHNR, FQNEAQ (reference sequence). The CDR3 loop is CASSATDRVNEKLFF. The CDR3 nucleotides read TGTGCCAGCAGCGCAACGGACAGGGTAAATGAAAAACTGTTTTTT.

V and J are TRBV29-1 and TRBJ1-1, with 10 nucleotides matching TRBD1. The V gene's germline CDR1 is SQVTM and CDR2 ANQGSEA. The CDR3 contains 13 residues. Trimming at V came to 6 bases and at J to 3 bases, leaving 4 bases not matched to a gene. The DNA for the CDR3 is TGCAGCGTCGACAGGGGGCTCGACACTGAAGCTTTCTTT. It specifies CSVDRGLDTEAFF.

The rearrangement links TRBV20-1 to TRBJ2-1, with TRBD1 matching over 8 bases. V dropped 3 bases and J dropped 8; count of bases not matched to a gene: 6. The length of the CDR3 is 13 residues. The germline CDR1 and CDR2 sequences are DFQATT and SNEGSKA (reference sequence). CDR3 protein: CSASSPGGDEQFF. CDR3 nucleotide sequence: TGCAGTGCTAGTAGCCCAGGGGGCGATGAGCAGTTCTTC.

The rearrangement links TRBV2 to TRBJ1-6; D perhaps matches TRBD1 (6 bases). Germline CDR1 and CDR2: SNHLY and FYNNEI. V lost 3 bases to trimming and J lost 6 bases, with 9 bases between them. This CDR3 contains 14 residues. CDR3 in amino acids: CASSDAGANSPLHF. CDR3 nucleotides: TGTGCCAGCAGTGACGCAGGGGCTAATTCACCCCTCCACTTT. Combining the CDR3 with reference TRBV2 and TRBJ1-6 gives the whole variable domain EPEVTQTPSHQVTQMGQEVILRCVPISNHLYFYWYRQILGQKVEFLVSFYNNEISEKSEIFDDQFSVERPDGSNFTLKIRSTKLEDSAMYFCASSDAGANSPLHFGNGTRLTVT.

The V gene is TRBV28, the J gene TRBJ1-5; D is ambiguous. Trimming cost V 7 bases and J 3 bases, with 10 bases left between them. Germline CDR1 MDHEN, CDR2 SYDVKM. This CDR3 is 13 amino acids long. The CDR3 nucleotides are TGTGCCAGCACCCACAGACCCAATCAGCCCCAGCATTTT. Translated: CASTHRPNQPQHF.